This T cell receptor beta chain was documented in a study of T cell repertoires in cytomegalovirus infection. Study at large: Matching HLA type and CMV infection were both indicated by public TCR beta signatures. Study-level results: Dominant in the ex vivo response were TCR beta clonotypes restricted by HLA-C and specific for CMV.

A remark on this clonotype: Its matching antigen is unknown.

V was shortened by 10 bases and J by 5 bases, with 11 bases between the two germline ends. Germline V CDR1 and CDR2: MNHEY, SMNVEV (reference sequence). This CDR3 comprises 11 residues. TCRdb passed the reads through MiXCR, listing each CDR3 protein once. Of about a million distinct CDR3 sequences in the sample, 31% were seen once. The source of this sequence is a human donor in good health (CMV status not recorded). Some clones in this sample may be carry-over from other donors' samples. The chain links TRBV27 to TRBJ1-1, with D hard to call. The specimen comprised cultured CD8+ T cells from PBMCs, sampled from culture after CMV antigen stimulation. In DNA form, the CDR3 reads TGTGCCACCGTCCGGGGTACTGAAGCTTTCTTT. It translates to CATVRGTEAFF.